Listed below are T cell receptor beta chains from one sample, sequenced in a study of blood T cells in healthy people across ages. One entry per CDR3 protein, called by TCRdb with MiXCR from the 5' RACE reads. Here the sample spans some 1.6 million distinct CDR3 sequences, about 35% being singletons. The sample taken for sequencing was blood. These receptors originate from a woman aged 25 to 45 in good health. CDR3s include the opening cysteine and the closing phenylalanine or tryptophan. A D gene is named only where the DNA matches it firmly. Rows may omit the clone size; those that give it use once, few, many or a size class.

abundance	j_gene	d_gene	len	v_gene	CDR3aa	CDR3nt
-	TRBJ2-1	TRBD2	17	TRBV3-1	CASASLGKRGGPDEQFF	TGTGCCAGCGCCTCGTTGGGGAAGCGGGGGGGGCCGGATGAGCAGTTCTTC
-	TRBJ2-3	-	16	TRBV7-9	CASSLSFVAGTDTQYF	TGTGCCAGCAGCTTAAGTTTTGTGGCCGGAACAGATACGCAGTATTTT
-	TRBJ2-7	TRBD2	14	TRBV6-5	CASSGLAGWDEQYF	TGTGCCAGCAGTGGACTAGCGGGATGGGACGAGCAGTACTTC
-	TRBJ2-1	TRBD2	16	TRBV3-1	CASSQVASGRAYEQFF	TGTGCCAGCAGCCAAGTCGCTAGCGGGAGGGCCTATGAGCAGTTCTTC
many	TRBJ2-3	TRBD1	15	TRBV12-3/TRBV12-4	CASSLEGALTDTQYF	TGTGCCAGCAGTCTAGAGGGGGCTCTCACAGATACGCAGTATTTT
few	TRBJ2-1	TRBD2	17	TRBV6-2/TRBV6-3	CASSPLTRLAPYNEQFF	TGTGCCAGCAGTCCCCTTACAAGACTAGCCCCCTACAATGAGCAGTTCTTC
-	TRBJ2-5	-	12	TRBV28	CASGSDRTAMYF	TGTGCCAGCGGGTCCGACAGGACCGCGATGTACTTC
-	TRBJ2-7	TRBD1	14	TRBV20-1	CSATDLLQGREQYF	TGCAGTGCTACCGACTTATTACAGGGGCGCGAGCAGTACTTC
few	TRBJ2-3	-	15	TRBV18	CASSPAHGRTDTQYF	TGTGCCAGCTCACCAGCACATGGTAGGACAGATACGCAGTATTTT
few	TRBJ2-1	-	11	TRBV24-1	CATSDALEQFF	TGTGCCACCAGTGATGCCCTGGAGCAGTTCTTC
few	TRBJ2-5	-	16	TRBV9	CASSAAGDFSMETQYF	TGTGCCAGCAGCGCGGCCGGGGACTTTAGTATGGAGACCCAGTACTTC
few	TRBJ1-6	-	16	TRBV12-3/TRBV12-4	CASSSLEQGYNSPLHF	TGTGCCAGCAGTTCACTTGAACAGGGATATAATTCACCCCTCCACTTT
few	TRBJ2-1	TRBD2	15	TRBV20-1	CSARDTGGRYNEQFF	TGCAGTGCTAGAGATACGGGAGGGAGGTACAATGAGCAGTTCTTC
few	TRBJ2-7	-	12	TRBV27	CPSRGPSYEQYF	TGTCCCAGCAGAGGCCCCAGCTACGAGCAGTACTTC
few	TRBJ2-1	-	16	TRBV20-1	CSARRTVRGSYNEQFF	TGCAGTGCTAGACGGACCGTCCGGGGCTCCTACAATGAGCAGTTCTTC
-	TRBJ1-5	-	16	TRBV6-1	CASSVRGEGSNQPQHF	TGTGCCAGCAGTGTACGGGGGGAAGGTAGCAATCAGCCCCAGCATTTT
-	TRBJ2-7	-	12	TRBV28	CASSFNPGEQYF	TGTGCCAGCAGTTTTAACCCAGGCGAGCAGTACTTC
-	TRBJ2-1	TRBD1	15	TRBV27	CASSFAPGQYNEQFF	TGTGCCAGCAGTTTTGCCCCGGGACAGTACAATGAGCAGTTCTTC
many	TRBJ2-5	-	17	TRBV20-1	CSASNRDRLRAQETQYF	TGCAGTGCTAGCAACCGGGACCGCCTAAGGGCCCAAGAGACCCAGTACTTC
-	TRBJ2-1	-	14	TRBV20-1	CSAINPSSYNEQFF	TGCAGTGCTATAAATCCTAGCTCCTACAATGAGCAGTTCTTC
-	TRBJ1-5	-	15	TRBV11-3	CASSLQDNSNQPQHF	TGTGCCAGCAGCTTACAGGACAATAGCAATCAGCCCCAGCATTTT
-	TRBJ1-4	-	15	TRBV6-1	CASSEGGWSNEKLFF	TGTGCCAGCAGTGAAGGAGGGTGGTCTAATGAAAAACTGTTTTTT
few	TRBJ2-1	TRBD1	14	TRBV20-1	CSAHPGQQYNEQFF	TGCAGTGCCCATCCGGGACAGCAATACAATGAGCAGTTCTTC
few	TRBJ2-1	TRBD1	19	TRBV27	CASSFTTGTGISSYNEQFF	TGTGCCAGCAGTTTCACCACCGGGACAGGGATCAGCTCCTACAATGAGCAGTTCTTC
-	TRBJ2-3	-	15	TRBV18	CASSQLLGRTDTQYF	TGTGCCAGCTCACAGCTACTGGGGCGCACAGATACGCAGTATTTT
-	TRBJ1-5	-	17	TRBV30	CAWSHRVTAASDQPQHF	TGTGCCTGGAGTCATCGAGTGACAGCCGCGTCTGATCAGCCCCAGCATTTT